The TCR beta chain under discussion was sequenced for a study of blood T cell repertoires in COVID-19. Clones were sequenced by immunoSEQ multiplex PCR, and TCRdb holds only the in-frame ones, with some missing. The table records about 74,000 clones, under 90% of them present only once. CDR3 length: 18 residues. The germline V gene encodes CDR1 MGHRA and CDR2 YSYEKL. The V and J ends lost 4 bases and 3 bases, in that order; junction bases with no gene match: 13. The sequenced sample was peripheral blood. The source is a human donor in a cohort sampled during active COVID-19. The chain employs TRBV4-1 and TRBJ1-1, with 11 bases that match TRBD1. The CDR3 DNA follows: TGCGCCAGCAGCCGGGGACAGGGGGTTCGAGTCAGTGACACTGAAGCTTTCTTT. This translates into CASSRGQGVRVSDTEAFF.